This T cell receptor beta chain is drawn from a study of STAT5B mutations in CD4+ large granular lymphocyte leukemia. Repertoires were generated with immunoSEQ multiplex PCR, while TCRdb's copy carries only in-frame clones and drops some. Here the sample spans approximately 32,000 clones, 69% being singletons. In germline, CDR1 is SGHTA, CDR2 FQGNSA. V was cut by 7 bases and J by 6 bases, with 12 bases left in between. This CDR3 has 12 amino acids. The sequenced sample consisted of CD4+ T cells from blood buffy coats. This chain uses TRBV7-2 with TRBJ1-1; D gene ambiguous. The sequence came from a human donor in good health. The DNA of the CDR3 is TGTGCCAGCACCCTTTGGCCCGCTGAAGCTTTCTTT. It is translated as CASTLWPAEAFF.